The 9 T cell receptor beta chains below all came from one sample that was sequenced in a study of T cell responses to AZD1222 COVID-19 vaccine (dated by TCRdb to 2020 to 2023). In the paper's terms, the time point label means: about 28 days (+/-7) after the second vaccine dose. The library was prepared using the immunoSEQ multiplex PCR assay. Entries here come from immuneACCESS through TCRdb and include only in-frame sequences with V and J called. Some clones fail to appear in such tables; in the studies checked, an unresolved V gene covers under half of the shortfall, and the cause of the remainder is unknown. The sample table holds hundreds of thousands of clones, of which approximately 94% were seen once. In total, the top ten clones hold roughly 0.6% of the sample. This specimen was peripheral blood, taken 28 days after the second AZD1222 dose. The receptors were sampled from an adult who received the AZD1222 COVID-19 vaccine.

The genes are TRBV27 and TRBJ2-3; D is unclear. Germline CDR1 is MNHEY and CDR2 is SMNVEV (reference sequence). The CDR3 consists of 12 residues. V lost 5 bases to trimming and J lost 10 bases, with 13 bases between them. CDR3 amino acids: CASSPGYGAQYF. CDR3 in DNA: TGTGCCAGCAGTCCCGGATACGGAGCGCAGTATTTT.

This clone was seen a few times. The chain couples TRBV7-2 to TRBJ1-2; TRBD1 matches 9 bases. Germline CDR1 reads SGHTA; CDR2 reads FQGNSA. J was trimmed by 4 bases and V by 1 base; bases with no gene match: 4. This CDR3 region has 15 residues. The CDR3 DNA follows: TGTGCCAGCAGCTTAGACGGGACAGGGATCTATGGCTACACCTTC. Encoded protein: CASSLDGTGIYGYTF.

In this sample, this clone turned up once. This chain connects TRBV6-6 to TRBJ2-7; D gene ambiguous. Germline loops: CDR1 MNHNY, CDR2 SVGAGI (reference sequence). Trimming cost V 6 bases and J 3 bases, with 12 bases left between them. The CDR3 length is 13 residues. The CDR3 loop is CASRLDRLYEQYF. The CDR3 DNA is TGTGCCAGCAGATTGGACCGGCTCTACGAGCAGTACTTC.

This chain uses TRBV6-5 with TRBJ2-2; a possible D gene is TRBD1 (6 bases). The V and J ends lost 6 bases and 7 bases respectively, with 12 bases between them. Germline lookup yields CDR1 MNHEY and CDR2 SVGAGI. The CDR3 is 13 residues long. The CDR3 bases are TGTGCCAGCAGGCAAGAAGGGGGCGGGGAGCTGTTTTTT. Its protein product is CASRQEGGGELFF.

The chain is built from TRBV6-5 and TRBJ1-1; D unclear. The V end was cut by 8 bases, the J end by 1 base, with 8 bases between. This CDR3 comprises 12 residues. Germline V gene data show CDR1 as MNHEY and CDR2 as SVGAGI. DNA for the CDR3: TGTGCCAGCGGAAGTTGGAACACTGAAGCTTTCTTT. Residues: CASGSWNTEAFF.

This clone was recorded once. This chain joins TRBV28 and TRBJ2-1; unclear D gene. The CDR3 extends over 15 amino acids. Germline values: CDR1 MDHEN, CDR2 SYDVKM. Trimming removed 3 bases at V and 0 bases at J, with 9 bases between. For the CDR3, the DNA is TGTGCCAGCAGTTTCGCTGCGTTCTCCTACAATGAGCAGTTCTTC. It yields the protein CASSFAAFSYNEQFF.

This chain uses TRBV20-1 with TRBJ1-1, with TRBD1 as a possible D gene (5 bases). V was trimmed by 6 bases and J by 6 bases, leaving 11 bases between them. The CDR3 is 11 amino acids. CDR1 and CDR2 from the germline V gene are DFQATT and SNEGSKA (reference sequence). In DNA, the CDR3 is TGCAGTGCCCAAGGACAACCTGAAGCTTTCTTT. This codes for CSAQGQPEAFF.

The table lists this clone with a count of one. The chain combines TRBV2 with TRBJ1-5, with TRBD1 identical over 9 bases. The CDR3 has 15 residues. The germline CDR1 and CDR2 sequences are SNHLY and FYNNEI. Trimming removed 5 bases from V and 2 bases from J; junction bases left unmatched: 4. CDR3 protein: CASSQQGARNQPQHF. CDR3 sequence (DNA): TGTGCCAGCAGTCAACAGGGGGCTCGCAATCAGCCCCAGCATTTT. Full variable domain (rest looked up from reference TRBV2 and TRBJ1-5): EPEVTQTPSHQVTQMGQEVILRCVPISNHLYFYWYRQILGQKVEFLVSFYNNEISEKSEIFDDQFSVERPDGSNFTLKIRSTKLEDSAMYFCASSQQGARNQPQHFGDGTRLSIL.

Details on this clone: The same CDR3 also results from other DNA sequences found in this sample. The gene calls are TRBV12-3 or TRBV12-4 and TRBJ1-5; perhaps TRBD1 as D (5 bases). V was shortened by 1 base and J by 4 bases, with 5 bases between the two germline ends. This CDR3 is built from 13 residues. The chain's CDR3 is CASSLGQNQPQHF. The CDR3 nucleotides are TGTGCCAGCAGTTTAGGACAGAATCAGCCCCAGCATTTT.